These 29 T cell receptor beta chains originate from one sample sequenced in a study. TCRdb independently ran MiXCR on the RT-PCR reads; one entry per CDR3 protein. In the table there are about 680,000 distinct CDR3 sequences, 12% to 15% of which are singletons. The material sequenced was memory CD4+ T cells from blood. These TCRs come from a female donor in good health, serving as a healthy control.

V is TRBV7-6 and J is TRBJ1-2; 7 bases are shared with TRBD1. Looked up from germline, CDR1 is SGHVS and CDR2 is FNYEAQ. V gave up 5 bases and J gave up 6 bases; unmatched junction bases: 6. The CDR3 consists of 13 residues. The CDR3 DNA sequence: TGTGCCAGCAGCGGAAGACAGGGTAATGGCTACACCTTC. It is translated as CASSGRQGNGYTF.

This clonotype came up a few times. This chain links TRBV10-3 with TRBJ1-3, with TRBD1 as a possible D gene (6 bases). V was cut by 10 bases and J by 4 bases, with 17 bases left in between. CDR3 length equals 14 residues. Germline values: CDR1 ENHRY, CDR2 SYGVKD. The CDR3, as DNA: TGTGCCACCCTAGGACAGTCCGCCGGAAACACCATATATTTT. Translating it yields CATLGQSAGNTIYF.

The V call is TRBV6-1, the J call TRBJ2-1; 7 bases align to TRBD2. Germline lookup yields CDR1 MNHNS and CDR2 SASEGT. The CDR3 covers 17 residues. V dropped 5 bases and J dropped 7; count of bases not matched to a gene: 17. The CDR3 spells CASSPLERGGLGNEQFF. In DNA form, the CDR3 reads TGTGCCAGCAGTCCCCTTGAGCGGGGTGGTCTAGGAAATGAGCAGTTCTTC.

This clonotype was seen ten or more times. The chain employs TRBV10-3 and TRBJ1-3; the D gene is possibly TRBD1 (5 bases). Trimming removed 4 bases at V and 0 bases at J, with 16 bases between. Germline CDR1 is ENHRY and CDR2 is SYGVKD. The CDR3 length is 17 residues. The CDR3 loop reads CAISARGAGNSGNTIYF. DNA of the CDR3: TGTGCCATCAGTGCGAGGGGCGCGGGGAACTCTGGAAACACCATATATTTT.

This clonotype was found a few times. This chain connects TRBV27 to TRBJ1-4, with 7 nucleotides matching TRBD1. V lost 5 bases to trimming and J lost 8 bases; unmatched junction nucleotides: 17. This CDR3 is built from 17 residues. The V gene's germline CDR1 is MNHEY and CDR2 SMNVEV (reference sequence). The CDR3 sequence is CASSPSGQVVGKEKLFF. In DNA form, the CDR3 reads TGTGCCAGCAGTCCCTCCGGACAGGTGGTTGGGAAGGAAAAACTGTTTTTT.

This clonotype has at least ten counts. The CDR3 DNA reads as TGTGCCAGCAGCGTAGCTGCGCGGGGGATTTACAATGAGCAGTTCTTC. The encoded protein is CASSVAARGIYNEQFF. J is TRBJ2-1 and V is TRBV9, with 7 bases aligning to TRBD2. Unmatched junction bases numbered 7, after V lost 0 bases and J lost 4 bases. The CDR3 is 16 amino acids. Germline CDR1 SGDLS, CDR2 YYNGEE.

In this sample, this clonotype turned up many times. V is TRBV4-3 and J is TRBJ1-3; no reliable D call. The V gene lost 4 bases and the J gene lost 1 base, with 11 bases spanning the gap. In germline, CDR1 is LGHNA, CDR2 YSLEER. The CDR3 sequence is 15 residues long. The CDR3 nucleotides read TGCGCCAGCAGCCTAAGGGCGGGGTCTGGAAACACCATATATTTT. Translated: CASSLRAGSGNTIYF.

Turning to this clonotype: The junction does not match germline at one end; this may be a read error. The chain recombines TRBV7-2 with TRBJ2-7; 12 bases are a match to TRBD2. Per the germline V gene, CDR1 is SGHTA and CDR2 is FQGNSA. This CDR3 comprises 16 residues. CDR3 coding DNA: TGTGCCAGCAGCGCGGGACTAGCGGGCTTCTCCTGCGAGCAGTACTTC. It codes for CASSAGLAGFSCEQYF.

V is TRBV19 and J is TRBJ1-5; 7 positions match TRBD1. Trimming took 8 bases from V and 7 from J; bases not matched to a gene: 8. The CDR3 sequence is 13 residues long. Looked up from germline, CDR1 is LNHDA and CDR2 is SQIVND (reference sequence). This CDR3 reads CASHKGRGQPQHF. CDR3 DNA: TGTGCCAGTCATAAGGGCAGGGGGCAGCCCCAGCATTTT.

This clonotype was observed a few times. The CDR3 loop reads CASLHLGPLNNEQFF. The CDR3 DNA reads as TGTGCCAGTCTTCACTTGGGACCCCTGAACAATGAGCAGTTCTTC. V and J are TRBV9 and TRBJ2-1, with D perhaps being TRBD1 or TRBD2 (5 bases each). Deletions cut 8 bases from V and 5 bases from J, with 20 bases between. In germline, CDR1 is SGDLS, CDR2 YYNGEE. CDR3 length: 15 amino acids.

The rearrangement uses TRBV6-6 and TRBJ2-3; D is ambiguous. V lost 6 bases and J 2 bases, leaving 15 bases between the germline ends. CDR3 length: 15 residues. In germline, CDR1 is MNHNY, CDR2 SVGAGI (reference sequence). The CDR3 loop is CASSPQPGITDTQYF. CDR3 coding DNA: TGTGCCAGCAGCCCTCAACCTGGGATCACAGATACGCAGTATTTT.

V is TRBV25-1 and J is TRBJ1-6, with 8 bases aligning to TRBD1. V dropped 4 bases and J dropped 9; count of bases not matched to a gene: 5. Germline lookup yields CDR1 MGHDK and CDR2 SYGVNS. CDR3 length: 14 amino acids. CDR3 loop: CASSGQGISSPLHF. The CDR3 DNA follows: TGTGCCAGCAGTGGACAGGGGATAAGTTCACCCCTCCACTTT.

The chain recombines TRBV9 with TRBJ2-7; 12 bases match TRBD1. Trimming cost V 4 bases and J 4 bases; bases outside gene matches: 3. The germline CDR1 and CDR2 sequences are SGDLS and YYNGEE. The CDR3 covers 14 residues. CDR3 region: CASSRDRGQYEQYF. The CDR3 DNA reads as TGTGCCAGCAGCCGGGACAGGGGGCAATACGAGCAGTACTTC.

In its sample, this clonotype was seen many times. The chain is built from TRBV5-1 and TRBJ1-5, with 10 bases identical to TRBD1. Germline V gene lookup returns CDR1 SGHRS and CDR2 YFSETQ. This CDR3 contains 16 residues. J lost 7 bases, V lost 5 bases, and 12 bases had no gene match. The CDR3 nucleotides are TGCGCCAGCAGTCCGTCCGGGACAGGGGTCCTACAGCCCCAGCATTTT. Protein product: CASSPSGTGVLQPQHF. Full variable domain (remainder filled in from reference TRBV5-1 and TRBJ1-5): KAGVTQTPRYLIKTRGQQVTLSCSPISGHRSVSWYQQTPGQGLQFLFEYFSETQRNKGNFPGRFSGRQFSNSRSEMNVSTLELGDSALYLCASSPSGTGVLQPQHFGDGTRLSIL.

This clonotype was counted ten times or more. The chain recombines TRBV10-3 with TRBJ1-4; possible D gene TRBD1, 5 bases. The CDR3 sequence is 14 residues long. The V end was cut by 6 bases, the J end by 6 bases, with 14 bases between. CDR1 ENHRY and CDR2 SYGVKD come from the germline V gene. CDR3 nucleotides: TGTGCCATCAGGGAGCAGGGTAAAGATGAAAAACTGTTTTTT. Translated, it gives CAIREQGKDEKLFF.

This clonotype was seen many times. This chain links TRBV4-1 with TRBJ2-4, with D hard to call. The CDR3 sequence is 14 residues long. The germline V and J ends were trimmed by 0 bases and 7 bases, with 10 bases remaining between them. Germline V gene data show CDR1 as MGHRA and CDR2 as YSYEKL. The CDR3 loop is CASSQDQVFNIQYF. In DNA, the CDR3 is TGCGCCAGCAGCCAAGATCAAGTGTTTAACATTCAGTACTTC.

This chain's CDR3 is CASSQQAGGSYEQYF. CDR3 coding DNA: TGTGCCAGCAGCCAACAAGCGGGAGGAAGCTACGAGCAGTACTTC. V gene TRBV6-2 or TRBV6-3 combines with J gene TRBJ2-7, with 9 bases fitting TRBD2. CDR3 length: 15 residues. Germline V CDR1 and CDR2: MNHEY, SVGEGT. V shed 6 bases, J shed 3 bases, and the junction held 9 bases outside the gene matches.

The chain recombines TRBV19 with TRBJ1-3, with D tentatively TRBD1 (6 bases). The CDR3 is made up of 17 amino acids. With 5 bases removed from V and 3 bases from J, the gap between germline ends came to 20 bases. Germline CDR1 reads LNHDA; CDR2 reads SQIVND (reference sequence). This chain's CDR3 is CASSPGQAFGVGNTIYF. DNA for the CDR3: TGTGCCAGTAGTCCGGGACAAGCATTCGGAGTTGGAAACACCATATATTTT.

This clonotype was observed a handful of times. The gene calls are TRBV6-5 and TRBJ1-5, with D maybe TRBD1 (5 bases). The CDR3 contains 14 residues. Germline V gives CDR1 MNHEY, CDR2 SVGAGI. With 0 bases removed from V and 6 bases from J, the gap between germline ends came to 9 bases. The CDR3 protein is CASSYSQGTQPQHF. The CDR3 DNA sequence: TGTGCCAGCAGTTACTCGCAGGGCACTCAGCCCCAGCATTTT.

This clonotype has a handful of counts. The gene calls are TRBV7-9 and TRBJ1-1, with a possible D match to TRBD1 (6 bases). CDR3 size: 15 residues. Trimming cost V 5 bases and J 1 base, with 14 bases left between them. CDR1 is SEHNR and CDR2 is FQNEAQ in the germline V gene (reference sequence). CDR3: CASSRGGDPNTEAFF. The CDR3 region has the DNA TGTGCCAGCAGCAGGGGGGGCGACCCGAACACTGAAGCTTTCTTT. The whole variable domain, filled in from reference TRBV7-9 and TRBJ1-1, reads DTGVSQNPRHKITKRGQNVTFRCDPISEHNRLYWYRQTLGQGPEFLTYFQNEAQLEKSRLLSDRFSAERPKGSFSTLEIQRTEQGDSAMYLCASSRGGDPNTEAFFGQGTRLTVV.

There are a few counts of this clonotype. The chain links TRBV6-6 to TRBJ2-1; D is perhaps TRBD2 (6 bases). This CDR3 has 14 residues. Trimming left V 4 bases short and J 9 bases short, with 16 bases between. Germline V CDR1 and CDR2: MNHNY, SVGAGI (reference sequence). The CDR3 here is CASSSFGRGGEQFF. DNA of the CDR3: TGTGCCAGCAGTTCCTTTGGTCGGGGAGGTGAGCAGTTCTTC.

The chain is built from TRBV12-3 or TRBV12-4 and TRBJ2-3, with D tentatively TRBD1 or TRBD2 (5 bases each). V dropped 11 bases and J dropped 0 bases, with 21 bases sitting between them. The CDR3 is 16 amino acids. The CDR3 nucleotides are TGTGCCCCCCCGTGGGACGGTGACCCGAGCACAGATACGCAGTATTTT. This codes for CAPPWDGDPSTDTQYF.

This clonotype has more than one count but fewer than ten. The CDR3 loop is CASSRQGWGNNEQFF. CDR3 sequence (DNA): TGTGCCAGCAGCCGACAGGGTTGGGGGAATAACGAGCAGTTCTTC. V gene TRBV12-3 or TRBV12-4 combines with J gene TRBJ2-1, with TRBD1 matching over 7 bases. J lost 10 bases, V lost 6 bases, and 15 bases had no gene match. The CDR3 consists of 15 residues.

V is TRBV28 and J is TRBJ1-5; D call uncertain. There are 12 residues in the CDR3. Germline V gene lookup returns CDR1 MDHEN and CDR2 SYDVKM. Deletions cut 8 bases from V and 3 bases from J, with 8 bases between. The DNA for the CDR3 is TGTGCCAGCCGAGTCACCAATCAGCCCCAGCATTTT. This translates into CASRVTNQPQHF.

About this clonotype itself: At one end the junction does not follow the germline gene, possibly because of a read error. The rearrangement joins TRBV6-2 or TRBV6-3 to TRBJ2-3; 13 bases match TRBD2. CDR3 size: 12 residues. Germline-derived CDR1 and CDR2 are MNHEY and SVGEGT. Here the CDR3 reads CASSPRTSGGEF. DNA for the CDR3: TGTGCCAGCAGCCCGAGAACTAGCGGGGGGGAATTT.

This clonotype was counted a few times. The chain recombines TRBV6-2 or TRBV6-3 with TRBJ2-7; D possibly matches TRBD1 or TRBD2 (5 bases each). The CDR3 length is 14 residues. CDR1 and CDR2 (germline): MNHEY, SVGEGT. The ends were cut back, 8 bases at V and 2 bases at J, with 16 bases in the middle. This chain's CDR3 is CASRAGTATYEQYF. Here the CDR3 DNA reads TGTGCCAGCCGGGCCGGGACGGCTACCTACGAGCAGTACTTC.

This clonotype was observed a handful of times. At one end, the junction sequence differs from germline, possibly due to a read error. This chain links TRBV3-1 with TRBJ1-6; no clear D gene. The CDR3 sequence is 15 residues long. Germline V gives CDR1 LGHDT, CDR2 YNNKEL (reference sequence). The CDR3 coding sequence is TGTGCCAGCACCCAAGGGAGCTCCTATAATTCACCCCTCCACTTT. Translating gives CASTQGSSYNSPLHF.

V is TRBV28 and J is TRBJ2-2, with 9 bases aligning to TRBD1. Germline V CDR1 and CDR2: MDHEN, SYDVKM. The CDR3 spans 14 residues. V gave up 6 bases and J gave up 6 bases; unmatched junction bases: 5. This chain's CDR3 is CASSPGTGSGELFF. The CDR3, as DNA: TGTGCCAGCAGCCCAGGGACAGGGTCCGGGGAGCTGTTTTTT.

This clonotype came up once. This chain joins TRBV19 and TRBJ2-3; 8 nucleotides line up with TRBD2. This CDR3 is 16 amino acids long. After removal of 3 bases from V and 2 bases from J, the junction contained 7 bases not matched to a gene. Germline V gene data show CDR1 as LNHDA and CDR2 as SQIVND (reference sequence). This CDR3 reads CASSILAGGYTDTQYF. DNA for the CDR3: TGTGCCAGTAGTATCCTCGCGGGGGGCTACACAGATACGCAGTATTTT.